These 13 T cell receptor beta chains originate from one sample sequenced in a study of control samples from healthy donors and cancer patients. Produced via immunoSEQ multiplex PCR; TCRdb's table is partial and in-frame only. The record lists some 190,000 clones, of which the ten most abundant hold less than 2.5%. Specimen: blood. The receptors originated from a woman in her twenties or thirties in good health.

CDR3 sequence: CASSYKGRLVSQYF. Here the CDR3 DNA reads TGTGCCAGCAGTTATAAGGGCAGGCTGGTCTCCCAGTACTTC. The V and J genes are TRBV6-5 and TRBJ2-5; D not resolved. The CDR3 sequence is 14 residues long. Trimming took off 3 bases at V and 9 bases at J, with 17 bases between the two ends. Germline CDR1 reads MNHEY; CDR2 reads SVGAGI.

This chain connects TRBV4-3 to TRBJ2-5; D remains unclear. The CDR3 spans 15 residues. Trimming left V 0 bases short and J 1 base short, with 9 bases between. The germline gives CDR1 LGHNA, CDR2 YSLEER. CDR3 bases: TGCGCCAGCAGCCAAGATTGGGGTACCCAAGAGACCCAGTACTTC. Encoded protein: CASSQDWGTQETQYF.

The V gene is TRBV5-4, the J gene TRBJ2-1, with D tentatively TRBD1 or TRBD2 (6 bases each). V dropped 1 base and J dropped 2 bases, with 10 bases sitting between them. This CDR3 has 15 residues. Germline CDR1 and CDR2: SGHNT and YYREEE (reference sequence). The CDR3 region is CASSLRGRTYNEQFF. The CDR3 DNA reads as TGTGCCAGCAGCTTGCGGGGGCGGACCTACAATGAGCAGTTCTTC.

The chain has TRBV9 and TRBJ2-7; 7 bases match TRBD1. The ends lost 3 bases at V and 0 bases at J; junction bases unmatched: 6. Germline CDR1 and CDR2: SGDLS and YYNGEE. The CDR3 has 15 residues. The CDR3 nucleotides read TGTGCCAGCAGCGCCCGACAGGGCAGCTCCTACGAGCAGTACTTC. This translates into CASSARQGSSYEQYF.

CDR3 sequence: CASSLYPGNTEAFF. In DNA, the CDR3 is TGTGCCAGCAGCTTATACCCGGGGAACACTGAAGCTTTCTTT. The V call is TRBV13, the J call TRBJ1-1; D unresolved. The CDR3 has 14 amino acids. Germline CDR1 and CDR2: PRHDT and FYEKMQ (reference sequence). The V gene lost 2 bases and the J gene lost 1 base, with 8 bases spanning the gap.

The CDR3 sequence is CASSPVGGPSNTDTQYF. The CDR3, as DNA: TGCGCCAGCAGCCCGGTCGGGGGGCCTTCTAACACAGATACGCAGTATTTT. This sequence joins TRBV4-3 and TRBJ2-3; possible D gene TRBD2, 7 bases. Germline V gene data show CDR1 as LGHNA and CDR2 as YSLEER. Trimming took 4 bases from V and 2 from J, leaving 19 bases between them. The CDR3 is made up of 17 amino acids.

The rearrangement joins TRBV6-5 to TRBJ1-5; 7 bases match TRBD1. Germline CDR1 reads MNHEY; CDR2 reads SVGAGI. After removal of 4 bases from V and 10 bases from J, the junction contained 4 bases not matched to a gene. CDR3 size: 12 residues. As DNA, the CDR3 is TGTGCCAGCAGTTCCACAGGGGTCCCCCAGCATTTT. Encoded protein: CASSSTGVPQHF.

V gene TRBV12-3 or TRBV12-4 combines with J gene TRBJ1-1; D is perhaps TRBD1 (5 bases). This CDR3 comprises 13 residues. The ends were cut back, 1 base at V and 11 bases at J, with 14 bases in the middle. CDR3 region: CASSLEFREGAFF. Here the CDR3 DNA reads TGTGCCAGCAGTTTAGAGTTCAGGGAAGGGGCTTTCTTT.

The chain has TRBV15 and TRBJ2-2; possible D gene TRBD2, 7 bases. V lost 9 bases and J 4 bases, leaving 15 bases between the germline ends. The CDR3 sequence is 14 residues long. Germline V CDR1 and CDR2: LNHNV, YYDKDF (reference sequence). The CDR3 spells CATKGGLGTGELFF. The CDR3 DNA is TGTGCCACTAAGGGGGGGCTGGGCACCGGGGAGCTGTTTTTT.

The chain recombines TRBV25-1 with TRBJ1-1; TRBD1 is a possible D gene (5 bases). The V gene lost 6 bases and the J gene lost 1 base, with 9 bases spanning the gap. The CDR3 runs 13 residues. Germline V lookup: CDR1 MGHDK, CDR2 SYGVNS. The CDR3 nucleotides read TGTGCCAGCAGAGACAGCCCGAACACTGAAGCTTTCTTT. It yields the protein CASRDSPNTEAFF.

The chain joins TRBV5-4 to TRBJ2-3; D not certain. Trimming pared 0 bases from V and 0 bases from J, leaving 11 bases between. Per germline, CDR1 SGHNT and CDR2 YYREEE (reference sequence). CDR3 length: 16 amino acids. The chain's CDR3 is CASSLAGRSSTDTQYF. For the CDR3, the DNA is TGTGCCAGCAGCTTGGCCGGGCGTTCTAGCACAGATACGCAGTATTTT.

CDR3 bases: TGTGCCAGTAGGGAGGGGGCGTACTCTGGAAACACCATATATTTT. Amino acid sequence: CASREGAYSGNTIYF. The J gene is TRBJ1-3, the V gene TRBV19, with 7 nucleotides matching TRBD1. Trimming cost V 6 bases and J 0 bases; bases outside gene matches: 5. CDR3 size: 15 residues. Germline CDR1 and CDR2: LNHDA and SQIVND (reference sequence).

The chain employs TRBV25-1 and TRBJ1-1; no reliable D call. The CDR3 extends over 14 amino acids. The V gene's germline CDR1 is MGHDK and CDR2 SYGVNS. Between the trimmed V and J ends, which lost 0 bases and 0 bases, there was a span of 5 bases. CDR3 sequence: CASSEYTMNTEAFF. The CDR3 DNA sequence: TGTGCCAGCAGTGAATATACGATGAACACTGAAGCTTTCTTT.